These T cell receptor beta chains were read from a single sample in a study of blood T cell repertoires in COVID-19. Using immunoSEQ multiplex PCR, the repertoire was profiled, and TCRdb retains in-frame clones only, with some absent. The sample shows about 480,000 clones, more than 85% of them seen only once. The sample taken for sequencing was PBMCs or T cells enriched from blood (not recorded which). The receptor source for this set is a woman in her sixties who had recovered from COVID-19. Each CDR3 is given with its conserved first and last residue. The D gene is left open where the match is weak. The size field is filled for only some rows; it gives once, few, many or a size class.

V	J	D	size	CDR3	DNA
TRBV5-1	TRBJ1-5	TRBD1	.	CASSPGDRGQPQHF	TGCGCCAGCAGCCCTGGGGACAGGGGTCAGCCCCAGCATTTT
TRBV5-1	TRBJ2-5	.	once	CASSWGQTSRETQYF	TGCGCCAGCAGCTGGGGGCAAACTTCCCGAGAGACCCAGTACTTC
TRBV2	TRBJ1-4	.	.	CASMPGRGNEKLFF	TGTGCCAGCATGCCAGGTCGGGGGAATGAAAAACTGTTTTTT
TRBV30	TRBJ2-3	TRBD2	.	CAWSATSGGAGDTQYF	TGTGCCTGGAGTGCTACTAGCGGGGGGGCTGGAGATACGCAGTATTTT
TRBV6-4	TRBJ2-1	.	.	CARRAWTNTYNEQFF	TGTGCCCGCCGGGCTTGGACTAACACCTACAATGAGCAGTTCTTC
TRBV3-1/TRBV3-2	TRBJ2-5	TRBD2	.	CASSPGLAEETQYF	TGTGCCAGCAGCCCTGGACTAGCGGAAGAGACCCAGTACTTC
TRBV24-1	TRBJ2-3	.	.	CATSDQTLTEQYF	TGTGCCACCAGTGATCAGACACTGACCGAGCAGTATTTT
TRBV6-5	TRBJ1-5	.	few	CASRLTENSNQPQHF	TGTGCCAGCAGACTGACTGAAAATAGCAATCAGCCCCAGCATTTT
TRBV7-9	TRBJ1-2	.	few	CASSLVGTHGYTF	TGTGCCAGCAGCTTAGTAGGGACTCATGGCTACACCTTC
TRBV6-6	TRBJ1-3	TRBD1	.	CASSYRTGHGNTIYF	TGTGCCAGCAGTTACCGGACAGGGCATGGAAACACCATATATTTT
TRBV5-1	TRBJ1-2	.	.	CASSLSPNYGYTF	TGCGCCAGCAGTCTGTCTCCTAACTATGGCTACACCTTC
TRBV19	TRBJ2-3	TRBD2	.	CASTIGFRDYRTDTQYF	TGTGCCAGTACCATAGGGTTCCGGGACTACCGCACAGATACGCAGTATTTT
TRBV5-1	TRBJ2-3	.	.	CASSDRLFTQYF	TGCGCCAGCAGCGACCGACTTTTTACGCAGTATTTT
TRBV6-4	TRBJ1-2	TRBD1	.	CASSDSVGTGEDYGYTF	TGTGCCAGCAGTGACTCGGTGGGGACAGGGGAGGACTATGGCTACACCTTC
TRBV27	TRBJ1-5	TRBD1	.	CASSLKGALQPQHF	TGTGCCAGCAGTTTAAAGGGGGCACTGCAGCCCCAGCATTTT
TRBV13	TRBJ2-4	.	.	CASSLALAKNIQYF	TGTGCCAGCAGCTTGGCCTTAGCCAAAAACATTCAGTACTTC
TRBV20-1	TRBJ2-2	.	.	CSAPRAGELFF	TGCAGTGCTCCGCGGGCCGGGGAGCTGTTTTTT
TRBV5-1	TRBJ1-4	.	.	CASSLEGRAVANEKLFF	TGCGCCAGCAGCTTGGAGGGCAGGGCGGTGGCTAATGAAAAACTGTTTTTT
TRBV5-4	TRBJ1-2	TRBD1	.	CASSFQGADGYTF	TGTGCCAGCAGCTTCCAGGGGGCGGATGGCTACACCTTC
TRBV9	TRBJ2-3	TRBD2	few	CASSTRGGGDTQYF	TGTGCCAGCAGCACCCGGGGGGGCGGAGATACGCAGTATTTT
TRBV9	TRBJ2-3	TRBD1	.	CASSPEGGTGGEVDTQYF	TGTGCCAGCAGCCCCGAGGGCGGGACAGGGGGCGAAGTAGATACGCAGTATTTT
TRBV9	TRBJ2-5	TRBD1	.	CASSADRGQETQYF	TGTGCCAGCAGTGCGGACAGGGGCCAAGAGACCCAGTACTTC
TRBV2	TRBJ1-5	TRBD1	.	CASNGQGNSNQPQHF	TGTGCCAGCAATGGACAGGGCAATAGCAATCAGCCCCAGCATTTT
TRBV27	TRBJ2-1	.	.	CASSLISEMDEQFF	TGTGCCAGCAGTTTAATCTCCGAGATGGATGAGCAGTTCTTC
TRBV7-9	TRBJ2-3	.	.	CASSLDSGYTDTQYF	TGTGCCAGCAGCTTAGACTCTGGTTACACAGATACGCAGTATTTT
TRBV27	TRBJ2-7	.	.	CASSERDNRYEQYF	TGTGCCAGCAGTGAACGGGACAATCGGTACGAGCAGTACTTC
TRBV10-3	TRBJ1-6	TRBD1	.	CAISESTGGGYNSPLHF	TGTGCCATCAGTGAGTCAACAGGGGGGGGTTATAATTCACCCCTCCACTTT
TRBV27	TRBJ2-1	.	.	CASSPGEGTNPSYNEQFF	TGTGCCAGCAGTCCAGGGGAGGGGACTAACCCCTCCTACAATGAGCAGTTCTTC
TRBV12-3/TRBV12-4	TRBJ2-1	TRBD2	.	CASTVIAGAEQFF	TGTGCCAGCACCGTGATAGCGGGGGCTGAGCAGTTCTTC
TRBV10-3	TRBJ2-7	.	.	CAISHSYEQYF	TGTGCCATCAGTCATAGCTACGAGCAGTACTTC
TRBV7-9	TRBJ1-1	TRBD1	few	CASSLGQGNTEAFF	TGTGCCAGCAGCCTAGGACAGGGCAACACTGAAGCTTTCTTT
TRBV6-4	TRBJ2-1	TRBD2	.	CASARGDSYNEQFF	TGTGCCAGCGCACGGGGGGACTCCTACAATGAGCAGTTCTTC
TRBV4-1	TRBJ1-1	TRBD1	once	CASSQGSGTGPEAFF	TGCGCCAGCAGCCAAGGATCAGGGACAGGCCCTGAAGCTTTCTTT
TRBV9	TRBJ2-5	.	.	CASSALALGGAQETQYF	TGTGCCAGCAGCGCTCTAGCGTTAGGGGGGGCCCAGGAGACCCAGTACTTC
TRBV5-4	TRBJ1-1	TRBD1	.	CASSSGTGPNTEAFF	TGTGCCAGCAGCTCAGGGACAGGGCCAAACACTGAAGCTTTCTTT
TRBV2	TRBJ1-5	TRBD1	.	CASSEQGVVISLQHF	TGTGCCAGCAGTGAACAGGGGGTGGTAATCAGCCTCCAGCATTTT
TRBV6-2/TRBV6-3	TRBJ2-1	.	.	CASSTSRQDANEQFF	TGTGCCAGCAGTACAAGTCGACAGGATGCCAATGAGCAGTTCTTC
TRBV12-3/TRBV12-4	TRBJ2-2	.	.	CASSFSSTGELFF	TGTGCCAGCAGTTTTTCTAGCACCGGGGAGCTGTTTTTT
TRBV9	TRBJ2-1	TRBD2	once	CASSPILAGGNEQFF	TGTGCCAGCAGCCCAATCCTAGCGGGGGGGAATGAGCAGTTCTTC
TRBV19	TRBJ1-3	.	.	CASSLQVIAGNTIYF	TGTGCCAGTAGTCTACAGGTGATCGCTGGAAACACCATATATTTT
TRBV11-2	TRBJ2-5	TRBD2	.	CASSLDPGGGPVTQYF	TGTGCCAGCAGCTTAGATCCTGGCGGGGGGCCCGTGACCCAGTACTTC
TRBV30	TRBJ1-2	.	.	CAWSDPMESYGYTF	TGTGCCTGGAGTGACCCCATGGAGAGCTATGGCTACACCTTC
TRBV27	TRBJ1-2	TRBD1	.	CASSSGGSRYGYTF	TGTGCCAGCAGTTCAGGGGGCTCTAGGTATGGCTACACCTTC
TRBV5-4	TRBJ2-2	TRBD2	.	CASSQTSGGARAGELFF	TGTGCCAGCAGCCAGACTAGCGGGGGGGCCAGGGCCGGGGAGCTGTTTTTT
TRBV25-1	TRBJ1-1	.	.	CASGRTGTNTEAFF	TGTGCCAGCGGGAGGACGGGAACGAACACTGAAGCTTTCTTT
TRBV28	TRBJ1-6	TRBD1	few	CASSPRQGVGSPLHF	TGTGCCAGCAGTCCCCGACAGGGGGTTGGGTCACCCCTCCACTTT
TRBV10-3	TRBJ2-3	.	.	CATSVSLGTDTQYF	TGTGCCACCTCGGTTAGCCTCGGCACAGATACGCAGTATTTT
TRBV2	TRBJ1-1	.	.	CASSPFGGTANTEAFF	TGTGCCAGCAGTCCCTTCGGGGGGACCGCGAACACTGAAGCTTTCTTT
TRBV6-4	TRBJ2-5	TRBD2	once	CASSDSLWPVPSGGEARETQYF	TGTGCCAGCAGTGACTCGCTTTGGCCAGTGCCTAGCGGGGGGGAAGCAAGAGAGACCCAGTACTTC
TRBV19	TRBJ1-5	TRBD1	.	CASRTSPLDRGGPQHF	TGTGCCAGTAGGACATCACCCCTGGACAGGGGGGGACCCCAGCATTTT
TRBV10-2	TRBJ1-1	.	.	CASISNRVNTEAFF	TGCGCCAGCATATCCAACAGAGTGAACACTGAAGCTTTCTTT
TRBV2	TRBJ2-3	.	.	CASPHAVRVPDTQYF	TGTGCCAGTCCCCACGCCGTCAGGGTCCCAGATACGCAGTATTTT
TRBV6-4	TRBJ1-1	.	few	CASSDWAGADAFF	TGTGCCAGCAGTGACTGGGCGGGAGCTGATGCTTTCTTT
TRBV7-2	TRBJ2-3	.	.	CASSQWRGTSTDTQYF	TGTGCCAGCAGCCAATGGAGGGGCACCTCCACAGATACGCAGTATTTT
TRBV7-2	TRBJ1-5	TRBD1	.	CASSLQGAPNQPQHF	TGTGCCAGCAGCCTCCAGGGGGCTCCCAATCAGCCCCAGCATTTT
TRBV6-5	TRBJ1-2	TRBD1	.	CASSNSGGVYGYTF	TGTGCCAGCAGTAACTCAGGGGGCGTCTATGGCTACACCTTC
TRBV5-1	TRBJ2-7	.	.	CASSLSPGTAISYEQYF	TGCGCCAGCAGCTTATCACCGGGAACAGCTATCTCCTACGAGCAGTACTTC
TRBV12-3/TRBV12-4	TRBJ2-1	.	.	CASSRFEQFF	TGTGCCAGCAGTCGGTTTGAGCAGTTCTTC
TRBV18	TRBJ1-1	.	.	CASSPKADLGNTEAFF	TGTGCCAGCTCACCTAAGGCCGACCTAGGGAACACTGAAGCTTTCTTT